The 22 T cell receptor beta chains reported below all come from one sample, sequenced in a study of chemoradiotherapy in HPV16-positive cancers. TCRdb's copy holds only in-frame clones and misses some; the assay was immunoSEQ multiplex PCR. Of some 11,000 clones listed, under 80% are singletons. This material was collected from a patient who underwent chemoradiotherapy. The receptor source for this set is a human donor with HPV-associated anogenital cancer.

Only a few counts were recorded for this clone. This rearrangement joins TRBV6-5 to TRBJ1-2; no definite D call. Deletions cut 4 bases from V and 0 bases from J, with 6 bases between. The CDR3 totals 13 residues. Germline V gives CDR1 MNHEY, CDR2 SVGAGI. The CDR3 nucleotides read TGTGCCAGCAGTTGGCAGCCTAACTATGGCTACACCTTC. Its translation is CASSWQPNYGYTF.

This chain connects TRBV7-9 to TRBJ2-1, with TRBD2 identical over 8 bases. V dropped 3 bases and J dropped 2; count of bases not matched to a gene: 6. The CDR3 is 16 amino acids. Germline CDR1 and CDR2: SEHNR and FQNEAQ (reference sequence). CDR3 sequence: CASSFGLARTYNEQFF. DNA of the CDR3: TGTGCCAGCAGCTTTGGACTAGCCCGTACCTACAATGAGCAGTTCTTC.

The chain employs TRBV25-1 and TRBJ2-3; weak D call: TRBD2 (5 bases). CDR3 size: 14 residues. The germline V and J ends were trimmed by 0 bases and 8 bases, with 12 bases remaining between them. Germline-derived CDR1 and CDR2 are MGHDK and SYGVNS. The CDR3 spells CASSEYLWAGTQYF. CDR3 nucleotide sequence: TGTGCCAGCAGTGAATACCTCTGGGCGGGTACGCAGTATTTT.

This rearrangement joins TRBV19 to TRBJ2-1; 12 bases map to TRBD2. V lost 4 bases, J lost 5 bases, and 3 bases stayed unmatched. Germline loops: CDR1 LNHDA, CDR2 SQIVND (reference sequence). CDR3 size: 15 residues. The CDR3: CASSTTSGGNNEQFF. Here the CDR3 DNA reads TGTGCCAGTAGTACGACTAGCGGGGGCAACAATGAGCAGTTCTTC.

The table lists this clone with a few counts. The chain employs TRBV10-1 and TRBJ2-2, with D unclear. The CDR3 length is 12 residues. Trimming cost V 2 bases and J 7 bases, with 5 bases left between them. Germline assignment: CDR1 WNHNN and CDR2 SYGVQD (reference sequence). The CDR3 sequence is CASSETDGELFF. CDR3 nucleotide sequence: TGCGCCAGCAGTGAGACCGACGGGGAGCTGTTTTTT.

The gene calls are TRBV11-3 and TRBJ2-2; a weak D match, TRBD1 (5 bases). CDR3 length: 15 residues. Germline V gene data show CDR1 as SGHNT and CDR2 as YENEEA. Trimming took off 1 base at V and 5 bases at J, with 11 bases between the two ends. CDR3 sequence: CASSLVSTETGELFF. The DNA of the CDR3 is TGTGCCAGCAGCTTAGTGTCGACAGAAACCGGGGAGCTGTTTTTT.

CDR3: CASSPGNWRGQETQYF. In nucleotides, the CDR3 is TGTGCCAGCAGCCCGGGGAACTGGCGGGGGCAAGAGACCCAGTACTTC. The chain joins TRBV7-9 to TRBJ2-5; TRBD2 matches 7 bases. This CDR3 has 16 amino acids. CDR1 is SEHNR, CDR2 FQNEAQ, per germline (reference sequence). V dropped 5 bases and J dropped 2; count of bases not matched to a gene: 11.

As DNA, the CDR3 is TGTGCCACCCGACTGCCCTGGGCCGCGAACACCGGGGAGCTGTTTTTT. Its translation is CATRLPWAANTGELFF. This chain uses TRBV7-9 with TRBJ2-2; no clear D gene. V lost 10 bases and J lost 0, with 18 bases in between. The CDR3 sequence is 16 residues long. CDR1 is SEHNR and CDR2 is FQNEAQ in the germline V gene (reference sequence). Variable domain in full (rest from reference TRBV7-9 and TRBJ2-2): DTGVSQNPRHKITKRGQNVTFRCDPISEHNRLYWYRQTLGQGPEFLTYFQNEAQLEKSRLLSDRFSAERPKGSFSTLEIQRTEQGDSAMYLCATRLPWAANTGELFFGEGSRLTVL.

This sequence joins TRBV15 and TRBJ2-1; possibly TRBD2 for D (6 bases). V lost 1 base and J 6 bases, leaving 13 bases between the germline ends. Per germline, CDR1 LNHNV and CDR2 YYDKDF (reference sequence). This CDR3 contains 15 residues. The chain's CDR3 is CATSRGLGAANEQFF. The CDR3 DNA reads as TGTGCCACCAGCAGAGGACTAGGTGCGGCCAATGAGCAGTTCTTC. Looking up the rest from reference TRBV15 and TRBJ2-1 gives the full variable domain: DAMVIQNPRYQVTQFGKPVTLSCSQTLNHNVMYWYQQKSSQAPKLLFHYYDKDFNNEADTPDNFQSRRPNTSFCFLDIRSPGLGDTAMYLCATSRGLGAANEQFFGPGTRLTVL.

This clone was found once. Here the CDR3 reads CASSYNLDTQYF. The CDR3 DNA reads as TGCGCCAGCAGCTACAACTTAGATACGCAGTATTTT. V is TRBV5-1 and J is TRBJ2-3; D is ambiguous. V lost 3 bases to trimming and J lost 5 bases, with 7 bases between them. This CDR3 region has 12 residues. In germline, CDR1 is SGHRS, CDR2 YFSETQ.

The V gene is TRBV10-3, the J gene TRBJ2-3; TRBD1 or TRBD2 may be the D gene (6 bases each). Germline V gene sequence: CDR1 ENHRY, CDR2 SYGVKD. This CDR3 has 16 amino acids. The V end lost 0 bases, the J end lost 4 bases, and 14 bases lay between the germline ends. The CDR3 reads CAISESKGGRADTQYF. The CDR3 DNA reads TGTGCCATCAGTGAGTCAAAGGGGGGCCGCGCAGATACGCAGTATTTT.

The rearrangement links TRBV29-1 to TRBJ2-5; TRBD2 is a possible D gene (6 bases). The V end was cut by 4 bases, the J end by 5 bases, with 8 bases between. The CDR3 consists of 11 residues. Germline loops: CDR1 SQVTM, CDR2 ANQGSEA. CDR3 in amino acids: CSVVRGETQYF. The CDR3 DNA follows: TGCAGCGTTGTTCGGGGGGAGACCCAGTACTTC.

This chain connects TRBV10-2 to TRBJ2-7; D call uncertain. Per the germline V gene, CDR1 is WSHSY and CDR2 is SAAADI. The CDR3 length is 13 residues. V lost 4 bases, J lost 3 bases, and 10 bases lay in between. Here the CDR3 DNA reads TGCGCCAGCAGTGTTAGTAGAGACTACGAGCAGTACGTC. It is translated as CASSVSRDYEQYV.

This chain joins TRBV6-6 and TRBJ2-7; D is ambiguous. Trimming took off 5 bases at V and 0 bases at J, with 11 bases between the two ends. In germline, CDR1 is MNHNY, CDR2 SVGAGI (reference sequence). The CDR3 contains 14 residues. CDR3 residues: CASSPQRGSYEQYF. In nucleotides, the CDR3 is TGTGCCAGCAGTCCACAAAGAGGCTCCTACGAGCAGTACTTC.

The chain is built from TRBV5-6 and TRBJ2-5, with D perhaps matching TRBD1 or TRBD2 (5 bases each). The CDR3 covers 13 residues. Trimming removed 0 bases at V and 3 bases at J, with 6 bases between. Germline CDR1 SGHDT, CDR2 YYEEEE. For the CDR3, the DNA is TGTGCCAGCAGCTTGGGGGGGAAAGAGACCCAGTACTTC. Its protein is CASSLGGKETQYF. The whole variable domain, remainder taken from reference TRBV5-6 and TRBJ2-5, is DAGVTQSPTHLIKTRGQQVTLRCSPKSGHDTVSWYQQALGQGPQFIFQYYEEEERQRGNFPDRFSGHQFPNYSSELNVNALLLGDSALYLCASSLGGKETQYFGPGTRLLVL.

The chain employs TRBV7-2 and TRBJ1-3, with 7 bases lining up with TRBD1. J gave up 2 bases and V 5 bases, and 3 bases lay outside the gene matches. The CDR3 loop spans 14 amino acids. Germline V gene data show CDR1 as SGHTA and CDR2 as FQGNSA. CDR3 residues: CASSPQGTGNTIYF. The CDR3 nucleotides are TGTGCCAGCAGCCCACAGGGGACTGGAAACACCATATATTTT.

The V and J genes are TRBV4-1 and TRBJ1-2; D is undetermined. Germline V gene sequence: CDR1 MGHRA, CDR2 YSYEKL. Trimming removed 1 base from V and 8 bases from J, with 14 bases in between. The CDR3 contains 14 residues. This chain's CDR3 is CASSQALGLSGYTF. CDR3 DNA: TGCGCCAGCAGCCAAGCTTTGGGGTTGAGCGGCTACACCTTC.

This clone was seen a few times. This sequence joins TRBV10-3 and TRBJ2-7, with 9 bases fitting TRBD1. With V trimmed by 6 bases and J by 6 bases, 3 bases remained unmatched. Germline CDR1 ENHRY, CDR2 SYGVKD. The CDR3 is 12 amino acids. CDR3: CAIRGTGTEQYV. CDR3 nucleotide sequence: TGTGCCATCAGAGGGACAGGGACCGAGCAGTACGTC.

This rearrangement joins TRBV11-2 to TRBJ2-7; 7 bases align to TRBD1. Germline assignment: CDR1 SGHAT and CDR2 FQNNGV. Germline trimming cut 5 bases from V and 2 bases from J; bases unmatched to any gene: 9. This CDR3 has 15 residues. The CDR3 region has the DNA TGTGCCAGCAGCCTCAGACAGGGTAGGGCCTACGAGCAGTACTTC. Translation: CASSLRQGRAYEQYF.

This clone was seen only a few times. The chain uses TRBV19 and TRBJ1-2; TRBD1 is a possible D gene (5 bases). Germline V lookup: CDR1 LNHDA, CDR2 SQIVND (reference sequence). The CDR3 is made up of 15 amino acids. The ends were cut back, 7 bases at V and 4 bases at J, with 19 bases in the middle. CDR3 sequence: CASIPGGGSSYGYTF. The CDR3 DNA is TGTGCCAGTATCCCGGGGGGGGGAAGTAGCTATGGCTACACCTTC.

The chain carries TRBV30 and TRBJ2-5; TRBD2 might be the D (5 bases). Trimming took off 7 bases at V and 1 base at J, with 10 bases between the two ends. Germline loops: CDR1 GTSNPN, CDR2 SVGIG (reference sequence). The CDR3 runs to 12 residues. The CDR3 DNA follows: TGTGCCTCAGACGGAGGCCAAGAGACCCAGTACTTC. This gives the protein CASDGGQETQYF. The full variable domain, rest sourced from reference TRBV30 and TRBJ2-5, is SQTIHQWPATLVQPVGSPLSLECTVEGTSNPNLYWYRQAAGRGLQLLFYSVGIGQISSEVPQNLSASRPQDRQFILSSKKLLLSDSGFYLCASDGGQETQYFGPGTRLLVL.

The chain's CDR3 is CASSYTQGLRETQYF. The CDR3 bases are TGTGCCAGCAGTTACACCCAGGGCTTGAGGGAGACCCAGTACTTC. This chain uses TRBV6-5 with TRBJ2-5, with D maybe TRBD1 (5 bases). Trimming pared 2 bases from V and 5 bases from J, leaving 15 bases between. This CDR3 has 15 residues. The germline CDR1 and CDR2 sequences are MNHEY and SVGAGI.